These 20 T cell receptor beta chains share one sample of origin, sequenced in a study of T cells in Graves' hyperthyroidism and ophthalmopathy. It was RNA transcripts that yielded the amplified TCR beta CDR3 regions. TCR CDR3 underwent first-round RT-PCR with the HTBI primer set. TCRdb analysed the multiplex PCR reads with MiXCR anew, one entry per CDR3 protein. Of hundreds of thousands of distinct CDR3 sequences in the sample, about 15% were seen once. The sample comprised blood. The source is a man between 18 and 35 years old with Graves' ophthalmopathy.

This chain joins TRBV10-1 and TRBJ2-7; D is ambiguous. Germline CDR1 and CDR2: WNHNN and SYGVQD (reference sequence). The CDR3 extends over 17 amino acids. Trimming removed 2 bases at V and 1 base at J, with 18 bases between. The CDR3 nucleotides read TGCGCCAGCAGTGAGACCCCACCATCCAGTGCTTCCTACGAGCAGTACTTC. Translated: CASSETPPSSASYEQYF.

The gene calls are TRBV12-5 and TRBJ2-7; D is tentatively TRBD1 or TRBD2 (5 bases each). The CDR3 runs 13 residues. Germline values: CDR1 LGHNT, CDR2 FRNRAP. V was clipped by 4 bases and J by 2 bases, with 9 bases between them. CDR3 protein: CASGSGTAYEQYF. In nucleotides, the CDR3 is TGTGCTAGTGGTTCCGGGACCGCCTACGAGCAGTACTTC.

There are a few counts of this clonotype. The V and J genes are TRBV18 and TRBJ2-1; 9 nucleotides agree with TRBD1. CDR1 is KGHSH, CDR2 LQKENI, per germline. The CDR3 is made up of 15 amino acids. After removal of 2 bases from V and 5 bases from J, the junction contained 4 bases not matched to a gene. DNA of the CDR3: TGTGCCAGCTCACCAGGACAGGGGACGGACAATGAGCAGTTCTTC. It yields the protein CASSPGQGTDNEQFF.

This clonotype was recorded many times. The chain couples TRBV29-1 to TRBJ2-1, with TRBD2 matching over 12 bases. CDR1 SQVTM and CDR2 ANQGSEA come from the germline V gene. The CDR3 is made up of 13 amino acids. V lost 7 bases to trimming and J lost 2 bases; unmatched junction nucleotides: 0. The CDR3 nucleotides read TGCAGCGGGACTAGCGGGACCTACAATGAGCAGTTCTTC. This codes for CSGTSGTYNEQFF.

This clonotype was recorded at least ten times. The genes are TRBV5-1 and TRBJ2-7; D unresolved. The CDR3 extends over 12 amino acids. CDR1 is SGHRS and CDR2 is YFSETQ in the germline V gene. V gave up 2 bases and J gave up 3 bases, with 6 bases separating them. CDR3 sequence reads: CASSLPHYEQYF. CDR3 DNA: TGCGCCAGCAGCTTACCCCACTACGAGCAGTACTTC.

The rearrangement links TRBV12-3 or TRBV12-4 to TRBJ2-7; 13 bases are shared with TRBD2. The CDR3 is 15 residues long. The V and J ends lost 4 bases and 2 bases, in that order; junction bases with no gene match: 2. CDR3 in DNA: TGTGCCAGCAGTTCAGGGACTAGCGGGGCCTACGAGCAGTACTTC. As protein: CASSSGTSGAYEQYF.

This clonotype has a count of ten or more. V usage is TRBV30 and J usage is TRBJ1-6; TRBD1 agrees at 7 bases. The J segment lost 9 bases and the V segment lost 5 bases, leaving 4 bases of the junction unmatched. Germline CDR1 reads GTSNPN; CDR2 reads SVGIG (reference sequence). This CDR3 comprises 12 residues. CDR3 DNA: TGTGCCTGGGACAGGGTGTTTTCACCCCTCCACTTT. Residues: CAWDRVFSPLHF.

In its sample, this clonotype was seen a few times. A much larger clone differs by one base, so this may be a read error. The chain joins TRBV12-3 or TRBV12-4 to TRBJ2-7; the match to TRBD2 covers 13 bases. The CDR3 is made up of 15 amino acids. V trimming: 10 bases; J trimming: 5 bases; junction bases outside the gene matches: 11. This CDR3 is CANRIGLAGVNEQYF. CDR3 DNA sequence: TGTGCCAACAGAATCGGACTAGCGGGAGTTAACGAGCAGTACTTC.

In this sample, this clonotype turned up many times. This chain connects TRBV5-1 to TRBJ2-1; no clear D gene. Trimming took 0 bases from V and 1 from J, leaving 11 bases between them. The CDR3 covers 16 residues. Germline V gives CDR1 SGHRS, CDR2 YFSETQ. The CDR3 spells CASSLVGEPSYNEQFF. The DNA for the CDR3 is TGCGCCAGCAGCTTGGTTGGGGAACCATCCTACAATGAGCAGTTCTTC.

This clonotype turned up a few times. DNA of the CDR3: TGTGCCAGCAGTGAAACTTGGGGGGCGATTTCAGCTTTCTTT. This sequence encodes CASSETWGAISAFF. This chain joins TRBV6-1 and TRBJ1-1; D is possibly TRBD1 (6 bases). This CDR3 contains 14 residues. CDR1 MNHNS and CDR2 SASEGT come from the germline V gene. Trimming cost V 2 bases and J 10 bases, with 17 bases left between them.

This clonotype appeared many times. The chain links TRBV20-1 to TRBJ2-3; a weak D match, TRBD2 (5 bases). Germline V gene lookup returns CDR1 DFQATT and CDR2 SNEGSKA (reference sequence). There are 14 residues in the CDR3. Trimming removed 5 bases from V and 0 bases from J, with 12 bases in between. CDR3 sequence reads: CSAERPRSTDTQYF. In DNA, the CDR3 is TGCAGTGCTGAGCGGCCCCGTAGCACAGATACGCAGTATTTT.

This clonotype was picked up a small number of times. The chain employs TRBV3-1 and TRBJ2-2, with 9 bases identical to TRBD2. Germline V lookup: CDR1 LGHDT, CDR2 YNNKEL (reference sequence). CDR3 length: 17 amino acids. Unmatched junction bases numbered 2, after V lost 0 bases and J lost 0 bases. As DNA, the CDR3 is TGTGCCAGCAGCCAAGATCGACTAGCGGCGAACACCGGGGAGCTGTTTTTT. Its translation is CASSQDRLAANTGELFF.

Note on this clonotype: A read error is possible here, since a much larger clone lies one base away. J is TRBJ2-7 and V is TRBV5-5; a weak D match, TRBD2 (5 bases). Germline V gene sequence: CDR1 SGHKS, CDR2 YYEKEE (reference sequence). This CDR3 spans 12 amino acids. The CDR3, as DNA: TGTACCAGCAGCCCGGAGGTAGGGGAGCAGTACTTC. Its translation is CTSSPEVGEQYF.

The genes are TRBV7-2 and TRBJ2-1, with D hard to call. CDR1 and CDR2 from the germline V gene are SGHTA and FQGNSA. V dropped 2 bases and J dropped 8 bases, with 4 bases sitting between them. This CDR3 contains 11 residues. For the CDR3, the DNA is TGTGCCAGCAGCTTAATTTATGAGCAGTTCTTC. This gives the protein CASSLIYEQFF.

This clonotype was seen a few times. This may come from a read error, since a much larger clone is one base off. This chain uses TRBV2 with TRBJ1-5; D is perhaps TRBD1 (5 bases). V dropped 11 bases and J dropped 4 bases, with 18 bases sitting between them. The CDR3 consists of 14 residues. In germline, CDR1 is SNHLY, CDR2 FYNNEI. The CDR3 sequence: CAGGAWGGNQPQHF. DNA for the CDR3: TGTGCCGGCGGGGCTTGGGGGGGAAATCAGCCCCAGCATTTT.

This clonotype was seen only a few times. V usage is TRBV6-6 and J usage is TRBJ2-2; D remains unclear. The germline V gene has CDR1 MNHNY and CDR2 SVGAGI (reference sequence). The CDR3 runs 17 residues. Trimming shortened V by 0 bases and J by 0 bases, and 11 bases separated the two germline ends. For the CDR3, the DNA is TGTGCCAGCAGTTACTCGAGCAGTCCTGCGAACACCGGGGAGCTGTTTTTT. As protein: CASSYSSSPANTGELFF.

On this clonotype: Relative to the germline gene, one junction end is altered; a read error may explain this. V and J are TRBV12-3 or TRBV12-4 and TRBJ2-1; D unclear. CDR3 size: 16 residues. CDR3 DNA: TGTGCCAGCAGTTTCACCTCCCCGAGCTCCTACAATGAGCAGTGCTTC. Encoded protein: CASSFTSPSSYNEQCF.

This clonotype was counted ten times or more. V gene TRBV6-1 combines with J gene TRBJ2-5; the match to TRBD2 covers 7 bases. Losses at the gene ends were 6 bases for V and 3 bases for J; bases not matched to a gene: 19. Germline V gene lookup returns CDR1 MNHNS and CDR2 SASEGT. This CDR3 has 18 residues. The CDR3 spells CASRPNGAWTSVKETQYF. DNA for the CDR3: TGTGCCAGCAGGCCCAACGGGGCCTGGACTAGTGTCAAAGAGACCCAGTACTTC.

This clonotype was picked up many times. The chain uses TRBV18 and TRBJ1-1; no firm D call. The CDR3 extends over 14 amino acids. Germline assignment: CDR1 KGHSH and CDR2 LQKENI. V was cut by 0 bases and J by 0 bases, with 5 bases left in between. CDR3 coding DNA: TGTGCCAGCTCACCACCAGGGATGAACACTGAAGCTTTCTTT. Protein: CASSPPGMNTEAFF.

This clonotype was detected ten times or more. This chain links TRBV20-1 with TRBJ2-7, with D unclear. The V end lost 6 bases, the J end lost 3 bases, and 18 bases lay between the germline ends. Per germline, CDR1 DFQATT and CDR2 SNEGSKA (reference sequence). CDR3 size: 14 residues. CDR3 loop: CSAPVPGSHYEQYF. The DNA of the CDR3 is TGCAGTGCACCTGTGCCCGGCTCACACTACGAGCAGTACTTC.